This entry lists 2 T cell receptor beta chains sequenced from one sample in a study of PD-L1 blockade in urothelial cancer. Assay: immunoSEQ multiplex PCR; the TCRdb copy retains only in-frame clones and omits some. The sample gives under 80,000 clones, 80% to 90% of which show up once; around 6% is in the top ten. Time point in this sample: pretreatment peripheral blood. The sample in question was PBMCs, obtained around atezolizumab (anti-PD-L1) treatment. The receptors stem from a man in his 70s with urothelial cancer.

The chain uses TRBV28 and TRBJ2-7, with 9 bases lining up with TRBD2. V shed 6 bases, J shed 7 bases, and the junction held 13 bases outside the gene matches. The CDR3 consists of 15 residues. Germline CDR1 MDHEN, CDR2 SYDVKM. CDR3 coding DNA: TGTGCCAGCAGCCCCCCCGTAGCGGGAGCGGAGGAGCAGTACTTC. Translated, it gives CASSPPVAGAEEQYF.

Of note for this clone: At one of its ends the junction is not consistent with the germline gene, which may arise from a read error. V and J are TRBV4-2 and TRBJ1-5; D call uncertain. The germline V gene has CDR1 LGHNA and CDR2 YNFKEQ. The CDR3 spans 14 residues. The CDR3 loop is CASSQRSSDQPQHF. In DNA, the CDR3 is TGTGCCAGCAGCCAAAGGAGTAGCGATCAGCCCCAGCATTTT.